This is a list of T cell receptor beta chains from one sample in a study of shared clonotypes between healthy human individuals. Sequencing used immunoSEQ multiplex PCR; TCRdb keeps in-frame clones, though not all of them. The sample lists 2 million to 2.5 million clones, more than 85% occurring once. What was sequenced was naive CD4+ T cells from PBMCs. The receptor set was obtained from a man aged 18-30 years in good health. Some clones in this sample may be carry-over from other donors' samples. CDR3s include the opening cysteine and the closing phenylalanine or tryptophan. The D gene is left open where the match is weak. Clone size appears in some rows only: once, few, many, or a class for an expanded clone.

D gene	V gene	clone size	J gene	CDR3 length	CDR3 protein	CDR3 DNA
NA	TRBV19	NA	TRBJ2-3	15	CASSNRDANTDTQYF	TGTGCCAGTAGTAACCGGGACGCAAACACAGATACGCAGTATTTT
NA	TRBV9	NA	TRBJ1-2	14	CASSVPGGAYGYTF	TGTGCCAGCAGCGTACCGGGGGGCGCCTATGGCTACACCTTC
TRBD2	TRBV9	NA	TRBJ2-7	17	CASSVPSGLAGGYEQYF	TGTGCCAGCAGCGTACCTTCCGGACTAGCGGGAGGTTACGAGCAGTACTTC
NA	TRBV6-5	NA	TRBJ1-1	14	CASSKKGGFTEAFF	TGTGCCAGCAGTAAAAAGGGGGGGTTTACTGAAGCTTTCTTT
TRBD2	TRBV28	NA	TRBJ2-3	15	CASSLLAGGPDTQYF	TGTGCCAGCAGTCTACTAGCGGGAGGGCCAGATACGCAGTATTTT
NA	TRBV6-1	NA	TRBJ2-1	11	CASSEAGEQFF	TGTGCCAGCAGTGAAGCAGGTGAGCAGTTCTTC
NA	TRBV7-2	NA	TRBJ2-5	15	CASSSGHPGQETQYF	TGTGCCAGCAGCTCCGGCCATCCCGGCCAAGAGACCCAGTACTTC
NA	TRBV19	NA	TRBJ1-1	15	CASSSPRVPGTEAFF	TGTGCCAGTAGTAGCCCTAGGGTCCCAGGCACTGAAGCTTTCTTT
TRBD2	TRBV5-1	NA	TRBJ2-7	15	CASSLEVAGFNEQYF	TGCGCCAGCAGCTTGGAGGTAGCGGGATTCAACGAGCAGTACTTC
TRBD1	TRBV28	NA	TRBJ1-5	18	CASSAPDQWTGNGQPQHF	TGTGCCAGCAGTGCACCCGACCAGTGGACAGGGAACGGTCAGCCCCAGCATTTT
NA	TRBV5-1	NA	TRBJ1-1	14	CASRGEGAISEAFF	TGCGCCAGCAGGGGTGAGGGTGCCATAAGTGAAGCTTTCTTT
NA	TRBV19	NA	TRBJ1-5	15	CASIPGQYSNQPQHF	TGTGCCAGTATCCCCGGGCAGTATAGCAATCAGCCCCAGCATTTT
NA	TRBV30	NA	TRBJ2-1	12	CAWSTGSGEQFF	TGTGCCTGGAGTACAGGGTCGGGTGAGCAGTTCTTC
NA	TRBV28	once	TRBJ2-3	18	CASSPPQGGVFKPDTQYF	TGTGCCAGCAGTCCCCCTCAGGGGGGAGTGTTTAAGCCAGATACGCAGTATTTT
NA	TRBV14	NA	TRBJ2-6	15	CASSYNHPGANVLTF	TGTGCCAGCAGCTACAATCATCCTGGGGCCAACGTCCTGACTTTC
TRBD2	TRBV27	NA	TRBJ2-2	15	CASSFSGIGTGELFF	TGTGCCAGCAGTTTCAGCGGGATCGGCACCGGGGAGCTGTTTTTT
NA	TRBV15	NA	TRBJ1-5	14	CATSGGEYNQPQHF	TGTGCCACCTCCGGGGGCGAGTACAATCAGCCCCAGCATTTT
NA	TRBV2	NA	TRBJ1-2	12	CASSESYYGYTF	TGTGCCAGCAGTGAGAGTTACTATGGCTACACCTTC
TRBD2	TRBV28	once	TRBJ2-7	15	CASSPPGLAIYEQYF	TGTGCCAGCAGTCCCCCGGGACTAGCGATCTACGAGCAGTACTTC
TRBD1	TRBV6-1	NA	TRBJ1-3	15	CASSVQGAAGNTIYF	TGTGCCAGCAGTGTCCAGGGGGCTGCGGGAAACACCATATATTTT
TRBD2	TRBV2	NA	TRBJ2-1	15	CASSGTSGSASEQFF	TGTGCCAGCAGTGGGACTAGCGGGAGTGCGAGTGAGCAGTTCTTC
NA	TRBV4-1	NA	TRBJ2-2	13	CASSQARAGELFF	TGCGCCAGCAGCCAAGCTCGTGCCGGGGAGCTGTTTTTT
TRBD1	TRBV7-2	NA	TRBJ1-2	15	CASRADDRGGYGYTF	TGTGCCAGCAGAGCGGACGACAGGGGGGGCTATGGCTACACCTTC
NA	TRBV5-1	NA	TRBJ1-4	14	CASSLGLGDEKLFF	TGCGCCAGCAGCCTAGGACTGGGAGATGAAAAACTGTTTTTT
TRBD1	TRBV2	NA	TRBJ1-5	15	CASRTGGWGNQPQHF	TGTGCCAGCAGGACAGGGGGCTGGGGCAATCAGCCCCAGCATTTT
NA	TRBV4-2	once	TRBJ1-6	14	CASQQASYNSPLHF	TGTGCCAGCCAGCAGGCCTCCTATAATTCACCCCTCCACTTT
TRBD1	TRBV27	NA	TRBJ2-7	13	CASSRDRGYEQYF	TGTGCCAGCAGCCGCGACAGGGGCTACGAGCAGTACTTC
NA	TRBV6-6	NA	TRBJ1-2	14	CASLNREGRYGYTF	TGTGCCAGCTTAAACCGGGAGGGACGCTATGGCTACACCTTC
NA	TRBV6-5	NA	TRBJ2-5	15	CASSYSRPGDRTQYF	TGTGCCAGCAGTTACTCGCGGCCAGGCGACAGGACCCAGTACTTC
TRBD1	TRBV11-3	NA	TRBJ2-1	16	CASSAAGTGGFNEQFF	TGTGCCAGCAGCGCAGCCGGGACAGGGGGCTTCAATGAGCAGTTCTTC
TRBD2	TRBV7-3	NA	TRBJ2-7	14	CASSLGPGRDEQYF	TGTGCCAGCAGCCTCGGGCCAGGGAGGGACGAGCAGTACTTC
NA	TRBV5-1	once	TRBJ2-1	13	CASSAVLGNEQFF	TGCGCCAGCAGCGCCGTACTAGGCAATGAGCAGTTCTTC
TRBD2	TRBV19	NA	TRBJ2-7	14	CASSRLAGVKEQYF	TGTGCCAGTAGCCGACTAGCGGGAGTGAAAGAGCAGTACTTC
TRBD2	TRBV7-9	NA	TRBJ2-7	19	CASSSLGSGRLSDSYEQYF	TGTGCCAGCAGCTCGTTGGGTAGCGGGAGGCTATCCGACTCCTACGAGCAGTACTTC
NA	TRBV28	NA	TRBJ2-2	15	CASGPRGVMAGELFF	TGTGCCAGCGGCCCGAGGGGGGTAATGGCCGGGGAGCTGTTTTTT
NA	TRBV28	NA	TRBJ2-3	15	CASRARTESTDTQYF	TGTGCCAGCAGGGCCAGGACAGAGTCCACAGATACGCAGTATTTT
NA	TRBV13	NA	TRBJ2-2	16	CASSARRVMNTGELFF	TGTGCCAGCAGCGCAAGGAGGGTCATGAACACCGGGGAGCTGTTTTTT
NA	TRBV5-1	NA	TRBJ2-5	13	CASSYGTQETQYF	TGCGCCAGCAGCTACGGGACACAAGAGACCCAGTACTTC
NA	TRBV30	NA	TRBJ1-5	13	CAWSRRSQQPQHF	TGTGCCTGGAGTCGCAGAAGTCAGCAGCCCCAGCATTTT
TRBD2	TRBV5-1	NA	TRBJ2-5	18	CASSLAASGGPGQETQYF	TGCGCCAGCAGCTTGGCGGCTAGCGGGGGCCCTGGGCAAGAGACCCAGTACTTC
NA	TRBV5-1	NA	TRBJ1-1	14	CASSPGGVNTEAFF	TGCGCCAGCAGCCCGGGCGGAGTGAACACTGAAGCTTTCTTT
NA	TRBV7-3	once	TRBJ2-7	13	CASSFLGGYEQYF	TGTGCCAGCAGCTTTCTCGGGGGATACGAGCAGTACTTC
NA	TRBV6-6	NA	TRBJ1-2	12	CASSLDRDGYTF	TGTGCCAGCAGTTTGGACAGAGATGGCTACACCTTC
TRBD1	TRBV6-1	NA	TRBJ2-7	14	CASSRTGILYEQYF	TGTGCCAGCAGTAGGACAGGGATCCTCTACGAGCAGTACTTC